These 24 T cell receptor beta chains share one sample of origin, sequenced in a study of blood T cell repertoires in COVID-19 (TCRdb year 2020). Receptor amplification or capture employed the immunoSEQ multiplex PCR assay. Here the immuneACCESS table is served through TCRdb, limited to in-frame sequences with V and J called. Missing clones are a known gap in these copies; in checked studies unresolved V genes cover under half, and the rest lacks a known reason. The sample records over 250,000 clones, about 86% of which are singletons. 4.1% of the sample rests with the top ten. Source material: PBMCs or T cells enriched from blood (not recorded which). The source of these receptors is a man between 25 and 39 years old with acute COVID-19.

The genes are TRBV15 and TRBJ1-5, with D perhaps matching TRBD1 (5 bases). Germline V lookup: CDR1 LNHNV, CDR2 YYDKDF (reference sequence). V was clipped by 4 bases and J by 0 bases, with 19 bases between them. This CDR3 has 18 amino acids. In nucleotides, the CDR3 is TGTGCCACCAGCACGGGCAGGGCATTTGCCTATAGCAATCAGCCCCAGCATTTT. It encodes CATSTGRAFAYSNQPQHF.

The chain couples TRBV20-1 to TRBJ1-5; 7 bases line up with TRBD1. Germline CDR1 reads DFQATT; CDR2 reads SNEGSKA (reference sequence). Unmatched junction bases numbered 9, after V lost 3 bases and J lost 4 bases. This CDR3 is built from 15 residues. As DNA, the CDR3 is TGCAGTGCTAGTCTGGCAGGGGGAGGAAATCAGCCCCAGCATTTT. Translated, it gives CSASLAGGGNQPQHF.

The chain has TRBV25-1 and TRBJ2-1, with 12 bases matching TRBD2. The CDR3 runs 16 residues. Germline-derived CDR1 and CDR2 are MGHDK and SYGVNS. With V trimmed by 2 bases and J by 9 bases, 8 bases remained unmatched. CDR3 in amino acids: CASSEPRLAGAPEQFF. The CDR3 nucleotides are TGTGCCAGCAGTGAACCGAGACTAGCGGGAGCCCCTGAGCAGTTCTTC.

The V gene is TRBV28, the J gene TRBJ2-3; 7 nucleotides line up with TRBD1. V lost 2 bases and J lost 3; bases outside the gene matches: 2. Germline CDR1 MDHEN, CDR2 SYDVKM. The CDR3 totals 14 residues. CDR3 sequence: CASSLSRGTDTQYF. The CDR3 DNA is TGTGCCAGCAGTTTAAGCAGGGGGACAGATACGCAGTATTTT. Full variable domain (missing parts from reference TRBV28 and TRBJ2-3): DVKVTQSSRYLVKRTGEKVFLECVQDMDHENMFWYRQDPGLGLRLIYFSYDVKMKEKGDIPEGYSVSREKKERFSLILESASTNQTSMYLCASSLSRGTDTQYFGPGTRLTVL.

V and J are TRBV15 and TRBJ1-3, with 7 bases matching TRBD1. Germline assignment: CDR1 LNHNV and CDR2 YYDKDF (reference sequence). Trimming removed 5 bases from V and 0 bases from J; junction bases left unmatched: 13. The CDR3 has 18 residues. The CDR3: CATSPDRFGLGSGNTIYF. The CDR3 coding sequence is TGTGCCACCAGCCCGGACAGGTTTGGACTCGGCTCTGGAAACACCATATATTTT.

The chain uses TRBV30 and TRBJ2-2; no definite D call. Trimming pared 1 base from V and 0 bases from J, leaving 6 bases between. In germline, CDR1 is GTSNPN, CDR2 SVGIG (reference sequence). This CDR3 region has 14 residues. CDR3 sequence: CAWSGQANTGELFF. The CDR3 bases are TGTGCCTGGAGTGGGCAGGCGAACACCGGGGAGCTGTTTTTT.

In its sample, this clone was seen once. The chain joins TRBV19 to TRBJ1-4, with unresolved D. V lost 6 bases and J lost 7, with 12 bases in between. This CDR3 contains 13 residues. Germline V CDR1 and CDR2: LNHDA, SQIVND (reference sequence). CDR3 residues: CASRTIGIEKLFF. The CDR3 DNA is TGTGCCAGTAGGACTATTGGTATTGAAAAACTGTTTTTT. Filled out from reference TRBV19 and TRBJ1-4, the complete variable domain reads DGGITQSPKYLFRKEGQNVTLSCEQNLNHDAMYWYRQDPGQGLRLIYYSQIVNDFQKGDIAEGYSVSREKKESFPLTVTSAQKNPTAFYLCASRTIGIEKLFFGSGTQLSVL.

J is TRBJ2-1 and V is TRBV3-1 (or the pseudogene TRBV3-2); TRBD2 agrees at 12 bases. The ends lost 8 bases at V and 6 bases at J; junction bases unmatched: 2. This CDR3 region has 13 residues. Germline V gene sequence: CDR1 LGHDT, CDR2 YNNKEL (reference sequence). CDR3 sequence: CASRTSGVNEQFF. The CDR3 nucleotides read TGTGCCAGCCGGACTAGCGGGGTCAATGAGCAGTTCTTC.

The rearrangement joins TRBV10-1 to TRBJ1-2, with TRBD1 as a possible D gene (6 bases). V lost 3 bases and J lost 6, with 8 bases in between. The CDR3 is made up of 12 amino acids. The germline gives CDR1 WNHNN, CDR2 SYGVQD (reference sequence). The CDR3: CASSDRGHGYTF. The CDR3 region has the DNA TGCGCCAGCAGTGACAGGGGTCATGGCTACACCTTC.

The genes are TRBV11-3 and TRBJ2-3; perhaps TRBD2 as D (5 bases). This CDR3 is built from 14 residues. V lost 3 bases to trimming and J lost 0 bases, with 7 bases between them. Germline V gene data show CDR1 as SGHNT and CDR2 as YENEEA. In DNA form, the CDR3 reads TGTGCCAGCAGCTTGGGAGTTAGCACAGATACGCAGTATTTT. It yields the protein CASSLGVSTDTQYF.

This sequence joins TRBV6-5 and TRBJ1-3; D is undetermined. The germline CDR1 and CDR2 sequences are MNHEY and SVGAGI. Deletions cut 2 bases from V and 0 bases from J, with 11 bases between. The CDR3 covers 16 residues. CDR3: CASSYAQKISGNTIYF. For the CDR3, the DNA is TGTGCCAGCAGTTACGCCCAGAAGATCTCTGGAAACACCATATATTTT.

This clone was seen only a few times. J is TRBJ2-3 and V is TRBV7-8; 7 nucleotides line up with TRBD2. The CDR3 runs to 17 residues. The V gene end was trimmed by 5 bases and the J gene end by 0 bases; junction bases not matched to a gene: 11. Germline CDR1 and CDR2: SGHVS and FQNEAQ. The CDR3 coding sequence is TGTGCCAGCAGCGACGGACTAGGGATCCCTAGCACAGATACGCAGTATTTT. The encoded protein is CASSDGLGIPSTDTQYF.

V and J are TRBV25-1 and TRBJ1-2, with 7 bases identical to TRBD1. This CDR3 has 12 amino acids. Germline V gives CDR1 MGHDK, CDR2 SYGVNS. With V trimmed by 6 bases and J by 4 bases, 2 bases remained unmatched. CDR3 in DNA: TGTGCCAGCAGAGGGGGCATCTATGGCTACACCTTC. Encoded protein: CASRGGIYGYTF.

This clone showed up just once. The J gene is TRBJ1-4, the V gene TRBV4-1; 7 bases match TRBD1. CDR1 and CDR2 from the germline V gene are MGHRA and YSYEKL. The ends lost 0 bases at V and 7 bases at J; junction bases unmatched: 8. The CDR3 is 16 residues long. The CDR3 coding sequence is TGCGCCAGCAGCCAAGAAGGCACAGGGGAGACTGAAAAACTGTTTTTT. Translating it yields CASSQEGTGETEKLFF.

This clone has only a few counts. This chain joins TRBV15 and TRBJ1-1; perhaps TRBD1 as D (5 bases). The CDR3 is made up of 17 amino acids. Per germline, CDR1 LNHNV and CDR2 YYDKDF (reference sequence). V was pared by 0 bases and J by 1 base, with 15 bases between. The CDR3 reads CATSRDKGLAGNTEAFF. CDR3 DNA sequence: TGTGCCACCAGCAGAGATAAGGGGCTAGCGGGGAACACTGAAGCTTTCTTT.

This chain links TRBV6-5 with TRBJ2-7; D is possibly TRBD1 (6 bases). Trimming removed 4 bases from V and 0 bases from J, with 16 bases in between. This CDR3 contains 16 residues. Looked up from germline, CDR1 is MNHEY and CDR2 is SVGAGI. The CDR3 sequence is CASSSRRGKDSYEQYV. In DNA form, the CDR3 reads TGTGCCAGCAGTTCACGCAGGGGAAAAGACTCCTACGAGCAGTACGTC.

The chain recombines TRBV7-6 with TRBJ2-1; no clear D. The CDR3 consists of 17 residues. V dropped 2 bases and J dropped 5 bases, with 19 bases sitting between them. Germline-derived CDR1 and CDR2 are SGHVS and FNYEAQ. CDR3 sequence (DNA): TGTGCCAGCAGCTTACGTGTCACAATGGGCTACAACAATGAGCAGTTCTTC. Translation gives CASSLRVTMGYNNEQFF.

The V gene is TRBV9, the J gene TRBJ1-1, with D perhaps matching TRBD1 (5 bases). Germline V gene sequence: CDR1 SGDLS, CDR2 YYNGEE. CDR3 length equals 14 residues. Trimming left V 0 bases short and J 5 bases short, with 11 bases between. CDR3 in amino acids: CASSVVGGETEAFF. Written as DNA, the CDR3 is TGTGCCAGCAGCGTAGTGGGGGGAGAAACTGAAGCTTTCTTT.

Written as DNA, the CDR3 is TGTGCCAGTCAAGGAGGGGGACTAGGCAGTGAGCAGTTCTTC. Translation: CASQGGGLGSEQFF. The J gene is TRBJ2-1, the V gene TRBV19; 8 positions agree with TRBD2. From germline, CDR1 is LNHDA and CDR2 SQIVND (reference sequence). The trim removed 8 bases at V and 9 bases at J, leaving 12 bases unmatched. The CDR3 contains 14 residues.

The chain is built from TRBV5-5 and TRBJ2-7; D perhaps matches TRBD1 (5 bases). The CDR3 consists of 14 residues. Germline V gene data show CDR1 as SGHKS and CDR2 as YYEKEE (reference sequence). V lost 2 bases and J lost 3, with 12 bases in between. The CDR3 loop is CASSFGPGNYEQYV. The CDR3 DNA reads TGTGCCAGCAGCTTCGGTCCAGGGAACTACGAGCAGTACGTC.

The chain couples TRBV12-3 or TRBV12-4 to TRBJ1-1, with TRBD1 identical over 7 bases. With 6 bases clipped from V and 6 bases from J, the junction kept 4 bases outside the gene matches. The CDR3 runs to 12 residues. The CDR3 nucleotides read TGTGCCAGCAGCTATCAGGGGGCTGAAGCTTTCTTT. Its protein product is CASSYQGAEAFF.

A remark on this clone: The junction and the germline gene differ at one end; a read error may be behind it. The CDR3 DNA follows: TGTGCCAGCAGCTTGGTAACAGGGGGCAGAGAGACCCAGTACTTC. This codes for CASSLVTGGRETQYF. The rearrangement links TRBV5-1 to TRBJ2-5; 9 bases are shared with TRBD1. The CDR3 runs 15 residues. CDR1 is SGHRS and CDR2 is YFSETQ in the germline V gene.

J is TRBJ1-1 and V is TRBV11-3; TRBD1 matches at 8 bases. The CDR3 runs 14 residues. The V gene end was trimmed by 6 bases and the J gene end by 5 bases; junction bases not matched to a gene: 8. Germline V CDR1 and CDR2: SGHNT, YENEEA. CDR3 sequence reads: CASRTGAHLTEAFF. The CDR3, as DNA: TGTGCCAGCAGGACAGGGGCCCACTTAACTGAAGCTTTCTTT.

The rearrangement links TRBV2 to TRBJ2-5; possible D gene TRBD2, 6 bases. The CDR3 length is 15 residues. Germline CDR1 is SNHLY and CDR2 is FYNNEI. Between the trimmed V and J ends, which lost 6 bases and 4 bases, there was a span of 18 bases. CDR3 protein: CASREGLTAPETQYF. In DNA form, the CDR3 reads TGTGCCAGCAGGGAGGGGTTAACCGCGCCAGAGACCCAGTACTTC.